This T cell receptor (beta chain) was sequenced for a study of blood T cell repertoires in COVID-19. Study information: Both acute and convalescent COVID-19 samples were obtained from the United States, Italy and Spain. T cells, B-cell-depleted T cells, or PBMCs supplied cDNA or gDNA.

The repertoire was sequenced with immunoSEQ multiplex PCR; TCRdb's copy has only in-frame clones and lacks some. The sample has over 35,000 clones, roughly 85% seen once. CDR3 length equals 15 residues. J gave up 7 bases and V 10 bases, and 11 bases lay outside the gene matches. Germline CDR1 is ENHRY and CDR2 is SYGVKD. V usage is TRBV10-3 and J usage is TRBJ1-6, with 9 bases identical to TRBD1. The receptor comes from a man between 60 and 75 years old with active COVID-19. Sequenced input: peripheral blood. In DNA form, the CDR3 reads TGTGCCACCATAGGGGAGGGGACAGGGAATTCACCCCTCCACTTT. It codes for CATIGEGTGNSPLHF.